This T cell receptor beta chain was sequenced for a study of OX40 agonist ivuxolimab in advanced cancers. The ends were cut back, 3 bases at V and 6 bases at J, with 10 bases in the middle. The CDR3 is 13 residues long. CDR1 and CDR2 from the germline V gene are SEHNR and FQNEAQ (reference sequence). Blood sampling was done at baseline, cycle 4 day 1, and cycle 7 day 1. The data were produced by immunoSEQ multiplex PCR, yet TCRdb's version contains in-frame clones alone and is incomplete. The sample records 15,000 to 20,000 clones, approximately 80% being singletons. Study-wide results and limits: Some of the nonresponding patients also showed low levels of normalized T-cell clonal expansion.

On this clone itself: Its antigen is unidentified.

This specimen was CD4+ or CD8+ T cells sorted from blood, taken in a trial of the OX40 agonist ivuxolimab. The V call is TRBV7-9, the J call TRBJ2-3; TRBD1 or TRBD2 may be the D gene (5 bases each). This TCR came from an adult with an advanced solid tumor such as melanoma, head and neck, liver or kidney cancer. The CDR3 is CASSFRDADTQYF. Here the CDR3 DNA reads TGTGCCAGCAGCTTCAGGGACGCGGATACGCAGTATTTT.